This TCR beta chain is drawn from a study of early T cells in non-severe SARS-CoV-2 infection. Study in general: The sequenced material was bulk RNA from unsorted whole blood, and its chains were unpaired.

V was trimmed by 7 bases and J by 6 bases, leaving 13 bases between them. The CDR3 loop spans 13 amino acids. Germline assignment: CDR1 SNHLY and CDR2 FYNNEI. This clonotype was seen only a few times. Its antigen is not identified. Individual cDNA molecules each received unique molecular identifiers attached to them. TCRdb reprocessed the 5' RACE reads via MiXCR and lists one record per CDR3 protein. The sample has tens of thousands of distinct CDR3 sequences, over 10% seen once. Study-wide points: VDJdb matching, biased toward anti-spike CD8 responses, missed private and CD4 specificities.

This rearrangement joins TRBV2 to TRBJ1-5; D is unresolved. The TCR comes from an adult who was a healthcare worker with PCR-confirmed SARS-CoV-2 infection or an uninfected control (not recorded which). Sequenced: whole blood. CDR3: CASIPGLGQPQHF. The CDR3 bases are TGTGCCAGCATCCCGGGTCTAGGTCAGCCCCAGCATTTT.